These 14 T cell receptor beta chains came from one sample sequenced in a study of neurological immune-mediated disorders. Time point defined: longitudinal time-point 3. One entry per CDR3 protein results from TCRdb running MiXCR on the 5' RACE reads. Of tens of thousands of distinct CDR3 sequences listed, approximately 4.6% were seen once; the top ten hold roughly 5.6%. The sequencing sample was made of PBMCs. These receptors were collected from a woman aged 55-75 years with multiple sclerosis.

This clonotype was picked up many times. The chain uses TRBV5-6 and TRBJ1-1, with TRBD1 as a possible D gene (6 bases). CDR3 length: 16 amino acids. Trimming cost V 5 bases and J 0 bases, with 17 bases left between them. Germline CDR1 SGHDT, CDR2 YYEEEE. The CDR3 nucleotides read TGTGCCAGCAGAACGAGGGGGTCCCCTATGAACACTGAAGCTTTCTTT. As protein: CASRTRGSPMNTEAFF.

Many counts were recorded for this clonotype. The CDR3: CSAPPSPGTGELFF. The CDR3 nucleotides read TGCAGTGCTCCCCCTTCACCGGGCACCGGGGAGCTGTTTTTT. The chain uses TRBV20-1 and TRBJ2-2, with unresolved D. V lost 5 bases and J lost 4, with 14 bases in between. The CDR3 is 14 residues long. CDR1 is DFQATT, CDR2 SNEGSKA, per germline (reference sequence).

This clonotype was seen many times. CDR3 sequence: CAWRVGDGYTF. The DNA for the CDR3 is TGTGCCTGGAGGGTCGGTGATGGCTACACCTTC. The V gene is TRBV30, the J gene TRBJ1-2; D remains unclear. The germline V and J ends were trimmed by 3 bases and 6 bases, with 8 bases remaining between them. CDR1 GTSNPN and CDR2 SVGIG come from the germline V gene (reference sequence). The CDR3 sequence is 11 residues long.

This clonotype was recorded at least ten times. The rearrangement joins TRBV7-7 to TRBJ1-2; perhaps TRBD1 as D (5 bases). V was clipped by 2 bases and J by 2 bases, with 9 bases between them. The CDR3 runs 14 residues. Germline CDR1 reads SSHAT; CDR2 reads FNYEAQ (reference sequence). This CDR3 is CASSLPPGNYGYTF. The CDR3 DNA reads as TGTGCCAGCAGCTTACCCCCAGGGAACTATGGCTACACCTTC. The full variable domain, completed using reference TRBV7-7 and TRBJ1-2, is GAGVSQSPRYKVTKRGQDVTLRCDPISSHATLYWYQQALGQGPEFLTYFNYEAQPDKSGLPSDRFSAERPEGSISTLTIQRTEQRDSAMYRCASSLPPGNYGYTFGSGTRLTVV.

This clonotype was seen many times. The chain recombines TRBV5-6 with TRBJ2-2; TRBD1 is a possible D gene (5 bases). Germline V gives CDR1 SGHDT, CDR2 YYEEEE. The CDR3 has 14 amino acids. V shed 4 bases and J shed 5 bases, with 12 bases lying between them. The CDR3 loop is CASSPRVWTGELFF. DNA for the CDR3: TGTGCCAGCAGCCCCAGGGTATGGACCGGGGAGCTGTTTTTT.

The table lists this clonotype with many counts. The V call is TRBV29-1, the J call TRBJ2-5, with D tentatively TRBD2 (6 bases). V lost 1 base and J lost 2, with 8 bases in between. Germline V gives CDR1 SQVTM, CDR2 ANQGSEA. This CDR3 has 13 residues. The CDR3 DNA sequence: TGCAGCGTTGAAGCCGGACTACAAGAGACCCAGTACTTC. Amino acid sequence: CSVEAGLQETQYF.

A few counts support this clonotype. CDR3 loop: CSASTGLSKNIQYF. The CDR3 DNA is TGCAGTGCTTCGACAGGGTTGTCCAAAAACATTCAGTACTTC. The chain carries TRBV20-1 and TRBJ2-4; 7 nucleotides match TRBD1. CDR1 and CDR2 (germline): DFQATT, SNEGSKA (reference sequence). This CDR3 has 14 amino acids. J was trimmed by 2 bases and V by 5 bases; bases with no gene match: 6.

This clonotype was detected ten times or more. The chain is built from TRBV10-1 and TRBJ2-2; D is possibly TRBD2 (6 bases). Germline V gene sequence: CDR1 WNHNN, CDR2 SYGVQD (reference sequence). The CDR3 has 15 amino acids. V dropped 6 bases and J dropped 5 bases, with 16 bases sitting between them. The CDR3 nucleotides read TGCGCCAGCAGACCGGGACTCGAAGGTACCGGGGAGCTGTTTTTT. Protein: CASRPGLEGTGELFF.

This clonotype was observed many times. This sequence joins TRBV20-1 and TRBJ1-2; D is possibly TRBD1 (5 bases). Germline V gene lookup returns CDR1 DFQATT and CDR2 SNEGSKA (reference sequence). This CDR3 has 15 amino acids. Trimming removed 4 bases from V and 4 bases from J, with 19 bases in between. The CDR3 is CSANPLTGGSYGYTF. DNA for the CDR3: TGCAGTGCTAATCCCCTCACCGGGGGTAGCTATGGCTACACCTTC.

This clonotype has a handful of counts. The gene calls are TRBV6-1 and TRBJ2-2, with TRBD2 matching over 12 bases. With 8 bases clipped from V and 6 bases from J, the junction kept 7 bases outside the gene matches. The CDR3 is 15 amino acids. Germline CDR1 MNHNS, CDR2 SASEGT. The CDR3 sequence: CASARTSGASGELFF. CDR3 bases: TGTGCCAGCGCCCGGACTAGCGGGGCTTCCGGGGAGCTGTTTTTT.

This clonotype has ten or more counts. V is TRBV20-1 and J is TRBJ1-6; D gene unclear. The CDR3 spans 17 residues. Looked up from germline, CDR1 is DFQATT and CDR2 is SNEGSKA (reference sequence). V lost 4 bases and J 4 bases, leaving 20 bases between the germline ends. The chain's CDR3 is CSATSFARNPYNSPLHF. Written as DNA, the CDR3 is TGCAGTGCTACCAGTTTTGCAAGGAACCCTTATAATTCACCCCTCCACTTT.

This clonotype appeared many times. The chain carries TRBV12-3 or TRBV12-4 and TRBJ1-1, with unresolved D. The CDR3 runs 12 residues. Trimming took 5 bases from V and 6 from J, leaving 10 bases between them. For the CDR3, the DNA is TGTGCCAGCAGTCCCCCGCGCGCTGAAGCTTTCTTT. It codes for CASSPPRAEAFF.

There are many counts of this clonotype. J is TRBJ2-5 and V is TRBV12-3 or TRBV12-4, with TRBD2 matching 15 bases. V was pared by 3 bases and J by 4 bases, with 6 bases of the junction left unmatched. The CDR3 has 17 residues. The CDR3 protein is CASSFRTSGGGRETQYF. The CDR3, as DNA: TGTGCCAGCAGTTTCAGGACTAGCGGGGGGGGGCGAGAGACCCAGTACTTC.

This clonotype came up many times. The V call is TRBV20-1, the J call TRBJ2-7, with 8 bases matching TRBD1. The germline CDR1 and CDR2 sequences are DFQATT and SNEGSKA (reference sequence). J gave up 2 bases and V 5 bases, and 5 bases lay outside the gene matches. CDR3 length equals 13 residues. DNA for the CDR3: TGCAGTGCTGGGACAGGACAGACCTACGAGCAGTACTTC. Its protein product is CSAGTGQTYEQYF.